This TCR beta chain comes out of a study of blood T cell repertoires in COVID-19. Germline V gives CDR1 GTSNPN, CDR2 SVGIG (reference sequence). The V gene lost 6 bases and the J gene lost 4 bases, with 12 bases spanning the gap. The CDR3 is 12 amino acids. Generated by immunoSEQ multiplex PCR, the TCRdb table keeps only in-frame clones and is missing some. This sample carries 110,000 to 150,000 clones, roughly 75% of them seen once, and the ten largest clones take more than 5%. Participant ages covered about 18 to 100 years across around 25 US areas. The study assigned cohorts using participant-reported clinical history.

This clonotype originated in a woman in her forties or fifties who had recovered from COVID-19. Sample: PBMCs or T cells enriched from blood (not recorded which). The chain has TRBV30 and TRBJ1-1; tentative D call: TRBD1 (5 bases). The CDR3 loop is CACRRGPTEAFF. CDR3 DNA: TGTGCCTGTCGTAGGGGCCCCACTGAAGCTTTCTTT.